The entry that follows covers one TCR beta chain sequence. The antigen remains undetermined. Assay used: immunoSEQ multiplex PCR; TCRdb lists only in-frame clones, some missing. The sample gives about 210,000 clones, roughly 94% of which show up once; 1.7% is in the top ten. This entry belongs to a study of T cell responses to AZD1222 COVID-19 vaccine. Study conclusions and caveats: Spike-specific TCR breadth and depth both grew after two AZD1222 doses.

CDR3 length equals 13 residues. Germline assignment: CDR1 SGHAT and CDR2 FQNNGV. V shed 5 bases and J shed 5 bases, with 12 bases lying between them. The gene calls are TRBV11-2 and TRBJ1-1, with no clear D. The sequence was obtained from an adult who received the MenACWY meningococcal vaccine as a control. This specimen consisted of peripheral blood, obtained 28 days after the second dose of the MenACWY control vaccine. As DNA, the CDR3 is TGTGCCAGCAGCGGCTTGGGGAGAACTGAAGCTTTCTTT. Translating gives CASSGLGRTEAFF.